The clone carrying this T cell receptor (beta chain) showed up many times. Its antigen is undetermined. The lymph nodes were axillary draining lymph nodes from breast cancer patients. These data belong to a study of breast tumors, draining lymph nodes, adjacent tissues. MiXCR, applied by TCRdb to the multiplex PCR reads, yields one record per CDR3 protein. The table lists approximately 210,000 distinct CDR3 sequences, approximately 29% of them singletons. V trimming: 2 bases; J trimming: 3 bases; junction bases outside the gene matches: 6. CDR3 size: 16 residues. Germline V gene lookup returns CDR1 MNHNS and CDR2 SASEGT. Study-wide findings and caveats: Compared with basal-like, luminal-like tumors shared significantly more repertoire with nontumor tissue. Findings are consistent with lymph node origin and intratumoral expansion of most tumor T cells. Tumor T cell lymph node origin was a supported hypothesis, not proven.

This TCR was sampled from a female donor with breast cancer. Some clones in this sample may be carry-over from other donors' samples. Sample: axillary lymph node tissue. The J gene is TRBJ2-7, the V gene TRBV6-1, with 11 positions matching TRBD2. The CDR3 loop reads CASSERLAGGRYEQYF. The CDR3 nucleotides read TGTGCCAGCAGTGAAAGGCTAGCGGGAGGACGCTACGAGCAGTACTTC.